This entry features one T cell receptor (beta chain) sequence. These data belong to a study of blood T cell repertoires in COVID-19. Germline CDR1 and CDR2: LNHDA and SQIVND (reference sequence). Trimming took off 2 bases at V and 3 bases at J, with 16 bases between the two ends. The CDR3 is 17 amino acids. The protocol was immunoSEQ multiplex PCR, while the TCRdb copy is restricted to in-frame clones and leaves out a portion. The data hold some 450,000 clones, with around 88% observed a single time. The sequencing sample was made of peripheral blood. The sequence derives from a woman aged 50 to 65 with COVID-19, enrolled during active disease. The chain combines TRBV19 with TRBJ2-2; D might be TRBD2 (5 bases). CDR3 nucleotides: TGTGCCAGTAGTATATCGGCGGCGGACTTTTACACCGGGGAGCTGTTTTTT. The encoded protein is CASSISAADFYTGELFF.